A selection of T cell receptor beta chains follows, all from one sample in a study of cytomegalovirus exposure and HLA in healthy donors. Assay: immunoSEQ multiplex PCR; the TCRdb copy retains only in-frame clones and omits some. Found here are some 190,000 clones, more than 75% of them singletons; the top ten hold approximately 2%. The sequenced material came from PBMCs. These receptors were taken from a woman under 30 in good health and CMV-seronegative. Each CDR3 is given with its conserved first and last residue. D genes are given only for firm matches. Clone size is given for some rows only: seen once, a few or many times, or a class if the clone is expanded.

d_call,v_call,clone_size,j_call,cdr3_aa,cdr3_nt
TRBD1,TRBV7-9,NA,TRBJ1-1,CASTRGQANTEAFF,TGTGCCAGCACTAGAGGACAGGCGAACACTGAAGCTTTCTTT
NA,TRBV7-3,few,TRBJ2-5,CASSLTGGDRGKETQYF,TGTGCCAGCAGCTTAACGGGCGGGGATCGAGGGAAGGAGACCCAGTACTTC
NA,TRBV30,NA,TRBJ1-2,CAWSLTPNYGYTF,TGTGCCTGGAGTCTCACTCCCAACTATGGCTACACCTTC
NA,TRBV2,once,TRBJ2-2,CASGSGSSTGELFF,TGTGCCAGCGGAAGCGGCAGTTCCACCGGGGAGCTGTTTTTT
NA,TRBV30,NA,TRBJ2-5,CAWSARLDAQETQYF,TGTGCCTGGAGTGCTCGACTAGACGCCCAAGAGACCCAGTACTTC
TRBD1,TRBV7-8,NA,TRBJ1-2,CASSYDRGGGYTF,TGTGCCAGCAGCTACGACAGGGGAGGGGGCTACACCTTC
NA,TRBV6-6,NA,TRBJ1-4,CASSTYRGLNEKLFF,TGTGCCAGCAGTACCTACAGAGGACTGAATGAAAAACTGTTTTTT
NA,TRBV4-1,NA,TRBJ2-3,CASSQELSGMSDTQYF,TGCGCCAGCAGCCAAGAGTTGTCAGGGATGTCAGATACGCAGTATTTT
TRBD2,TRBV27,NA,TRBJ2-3,CASRQDSGTSTDTQYF,TGTGCCAGCAGGCAAGATAGCGGGACTAGCACAGATACGCAGTATTTT
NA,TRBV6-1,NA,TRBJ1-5,CASSEFRGFTNQPQHF,TGTGCCAGCAGTGAATTTCGGGGGTTCACCAATCAGCCCCAGCATTTT
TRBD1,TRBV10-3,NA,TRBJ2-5,CAISAPDRAKTQYF,TGTGCCATCAGTGCCCCGGACAGGGCGAAGACCCAGTACTTC
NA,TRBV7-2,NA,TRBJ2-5,CASSPRRGQETQYF,TGTGCCAGCAGCCCTCGGAGGGGACAGGAGACCCAGTACTTC
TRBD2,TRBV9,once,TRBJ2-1,CASSVTSGGRNEQFF,TGTGCCAGCAGCGTTACTAGCGGGGGGAGAAATGAGCAGTTCTTC
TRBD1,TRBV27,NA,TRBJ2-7,CASGLYRGHIEQYF,TGTGCCAGCGGCCTTTACAGGGGGCATATCGAGCAGTACTTC
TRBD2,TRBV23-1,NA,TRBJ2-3,CASSQALGASGGDTQYF,TGCGCCAGCAGTCAGGCGCTGGGGGCTAGCGGGGGAGATACGCAGTATTTT
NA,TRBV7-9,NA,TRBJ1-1,CASSSQDTNTEAFF,TGTGCCAGCAGCTCACAGGACACGAACACTGAAGCTTTCTTT
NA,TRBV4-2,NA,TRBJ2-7,CASSQVASYEQYF,TGTGCCAGCAGCCAAGTGGCATCCTACGAGCAGTACTTC
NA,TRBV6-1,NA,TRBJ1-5,CASSEYEGQPQHF,TGTGCCAGCAGTGAATATGAGGGTCAGCCCCAGCATTTT
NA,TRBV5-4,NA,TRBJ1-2,CASSYDFYGYTF,TGTGCCAGCAGCTACGACTTCTATGGCTACACCTTC
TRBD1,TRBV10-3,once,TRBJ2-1,CAITHRDSSSYNEQFF,TGTGCCATCACTCACCGGGACAGCAGCTCCTACAATGAGCAGTTCTTC
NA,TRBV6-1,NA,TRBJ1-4,CASREGQLFF,TGTGCCAGCCGTGAGGGCCAACTGTTTTTT
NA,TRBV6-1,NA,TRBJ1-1,CASSENDRNTEAFF,TGTGCCAGCAGTGAGAATGACAGGAACACTGAAGCTTTCTTT
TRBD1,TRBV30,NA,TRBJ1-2,CACNYYEGASNYGYTF,TGTGCCTGTAACTATTATGAGGGGGCTTCTAACTATGGCTACACCTTC
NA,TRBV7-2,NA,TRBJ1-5,CASSPRGGDQPQHF,TGTGCCAGCAGCCCCCGGGGGGGTGATCAGCCCCAGCATTTT
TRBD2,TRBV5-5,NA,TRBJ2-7,CASSLVGTTVVSSYEQYF,TGTGCCAGCAGCTTGGTTGGGACTACTGTTGTTAGCTCCTACGAGCAGTACTTC
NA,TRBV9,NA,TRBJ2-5,CASSVGGIGSETQYF,TGTGCCAGCAGCGTGGGCGGGATTGGGTCGGAGACCCAGTACTTC
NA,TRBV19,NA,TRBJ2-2,CASSIQGLGGELFF,TGTGCCAGTAGTATACAGGGACTCGGCGGGGAGCTGTTTTTT
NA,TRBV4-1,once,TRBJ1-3,CASSSGVGRFSGNTIYF,TGCGCCAGCAGCAGCGGGGTTGGGAGGTTCTCTGGAAACACCATATATTTT
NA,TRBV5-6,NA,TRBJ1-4,CASSLGGALRTNEKLFF,TGTGCCAGCAGCTTGGGCGGGGCCCTACGGACTAATGAAAAACTGTTTTTT
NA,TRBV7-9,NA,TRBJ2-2,CASKNPHGSSTGELFF,TGTGCCAGCAAAAACCCACACGGCTCTAGCACCGGGGAGCTGTTTTTT
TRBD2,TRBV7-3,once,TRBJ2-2,CASSSPGGSNTGELFF,TGTGCCAGCAGCTCCCCGGGGGGGTCCAACACCGGGGAGCTGTTTTTT
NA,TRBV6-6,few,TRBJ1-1,CASRVTGLNTEAFF,TGTGCCAGCAGGGTGACAGGCCTGAACACTGAAGCTTTCTTT
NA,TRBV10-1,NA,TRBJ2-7,CASSDSRRVSHQGYEQYF,TGCGCCAGCAGTGATAGTCGGAGGGTCAGCCACCAAGGGTACGAGCAGTACTTC
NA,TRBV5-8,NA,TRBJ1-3,CASSLLGPGNTIYF,TGTGCCAGCAGCTTGTTGGGCCCAGGAAACACCATATATTTT
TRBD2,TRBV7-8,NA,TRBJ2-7,CASSFSTGGDYEQYF,TGTGCCAGCAGCTTCTCGACGGGAGGGGACTACGAGCAGTACTTC
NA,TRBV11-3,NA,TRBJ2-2,CASSPGRPGTGELFF,TGTGCCAGCAGCCCCGGACGTCCGGGAACCGGGGAGCTGTTTTTT
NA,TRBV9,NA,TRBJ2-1,CASSPDTSYNEQFF,TGTGCCAGCAGCCCGGACACCTCCTACAATGAGCAGTTCTTC
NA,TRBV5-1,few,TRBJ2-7,CASSLMDSDYEQYF,TGCGCCAGCAGCTTGATGGACTCTGACTACGAGCAGTACTTC
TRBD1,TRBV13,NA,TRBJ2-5,CASSPDRGQETQYF,TGTGCCAGCAGCCCGGACAGGGGGCAAGAGACCCAGTACTTC
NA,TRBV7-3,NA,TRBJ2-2,CASSSGIRGTGELFF,TGTGCCAGCAGCTCCGGGATTAGGGGGACCGGGGAGCTGTTTTTT
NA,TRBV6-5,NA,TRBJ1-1,CASRTGSREAFF,TGTGCCAGCAGGACGGGGAGCCGTGAAGCTTTCTTT
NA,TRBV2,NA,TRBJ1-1,CASSEGVQGGEAFF,TGTGCCAGCAGTGAAGGAGTGCAGGGTGGTGAAGCTTTCTTT
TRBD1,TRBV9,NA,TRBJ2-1,CASSVRAGGRNEQFF,TGTGCCAGCAGCGTACGGGCAGGGGGACGCAATGAGCAGTTCTTC
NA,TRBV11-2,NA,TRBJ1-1,CASSLPQGGAFF,TGTGCCAGCAGCTTACCACAGGGCGGAGCTTTCTTT
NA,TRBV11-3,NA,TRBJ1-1,CASSFDTEAFF,TGTGCCAGCAGCTTCGACACTGAAGCTTTCTTT
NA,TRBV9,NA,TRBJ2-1,CASSPDYYNEQFF,TGTGCCAGCAGCCCTGACTACTACAATGAGCAGTTCTTC
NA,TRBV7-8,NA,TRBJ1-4,CASSLEKGLRLWEKLFF,TGTGCCAGCAGCTTAGAAAAGGGCCTGCGACTATGGGAAAAACTGTTTTTT
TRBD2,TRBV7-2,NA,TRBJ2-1,CASSPPGTSGHEQFF,TGTGCCAGCAGCCCCCCCGGGACTAGCGGGCATGAGCAGTTCTTC
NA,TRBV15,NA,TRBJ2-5,CATSREPGNQETQYF,TGTGCCACCAGCAGAGAACCAGGAAACCAAGAGACCCAGTACTTC
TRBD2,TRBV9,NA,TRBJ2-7,CASSEGSGGVSYEQYF,TGTGCCAGCAGCGAGGGGTCCGGGGGGGTCTCCTACGAGCAGTACTTC
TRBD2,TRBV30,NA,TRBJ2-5,CAWSVSPGLAVRVTQYF,TGTGCCTGGAGTGTAAGCCCGGGACTAGCGGTTCGGGTGACCCAGTACTTC
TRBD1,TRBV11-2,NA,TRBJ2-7,CASSPGTGGWSAYEQYF,TGTGCCAGCAGCCCTGGGACAGGGGGCTGGTCGGCCTACGAGCAGTACTTC
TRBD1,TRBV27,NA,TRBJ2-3,CASTRQGDPSAQYF,TGTGCCAGCACCCGACAGGGAGATCCGTCAGCGCAGTATTTT
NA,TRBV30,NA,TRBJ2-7,CAWSGHSSGEQYF,TGTGCCTGGAGTGGGCACAGTTCGGGGGAGCAGTACTTC
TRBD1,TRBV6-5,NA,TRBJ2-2,CASSYQGAGELFF,TGTGCCAGCAGTTACCAGGGGGCCGGGGAGCTGTTTTTT
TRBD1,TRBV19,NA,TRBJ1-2,CASSSWDRGYGYTF,TGTGCCAGTAGTAGCTGGGACAGGGGCTATGGCTACACCTTC